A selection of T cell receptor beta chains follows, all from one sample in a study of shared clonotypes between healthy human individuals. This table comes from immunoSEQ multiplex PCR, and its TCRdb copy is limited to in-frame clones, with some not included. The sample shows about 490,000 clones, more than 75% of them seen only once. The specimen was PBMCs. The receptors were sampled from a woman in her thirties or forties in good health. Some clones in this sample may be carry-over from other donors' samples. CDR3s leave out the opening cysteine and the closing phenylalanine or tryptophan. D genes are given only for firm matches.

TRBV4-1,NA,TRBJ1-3,ASSQVRASGNTIY
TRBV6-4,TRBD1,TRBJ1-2,ASSDSTGSGYT
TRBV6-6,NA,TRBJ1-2,ASSPGGRAGYT
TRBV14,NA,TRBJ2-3,ASSQDLTTDTQY
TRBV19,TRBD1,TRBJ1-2,ASSIRDRAIYT
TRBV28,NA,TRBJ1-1,ASSPPRPLTEAF
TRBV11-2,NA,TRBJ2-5,ASSPQVQETQY
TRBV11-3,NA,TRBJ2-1,ASSTEYNEQF
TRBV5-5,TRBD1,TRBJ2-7,ASSIGTVEQY
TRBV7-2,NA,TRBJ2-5,ASSVQETQY
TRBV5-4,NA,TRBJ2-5,ASSWKDKGRIETQY
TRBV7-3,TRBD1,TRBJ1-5,ASSLDRAQPQH
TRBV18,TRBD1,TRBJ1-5,ASSSLGTASNQPQH
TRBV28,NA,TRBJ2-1,ASSGGAARSYNEQF
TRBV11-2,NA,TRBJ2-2,ASSLGANANTGELF
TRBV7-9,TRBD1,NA,ASSLNRDRYEQY
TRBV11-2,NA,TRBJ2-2,ASSLVTDTGELF
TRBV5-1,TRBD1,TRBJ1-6,ASSTGTDNSPLH
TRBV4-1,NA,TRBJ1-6,ASSQVPLVRGENSPLH
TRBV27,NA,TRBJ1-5,ASSLFGVGRYSNQPQH
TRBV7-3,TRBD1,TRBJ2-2,ASSLRGGGQGTGELF
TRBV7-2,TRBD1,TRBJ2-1,ASSLGAGGYNEQF
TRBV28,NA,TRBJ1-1,ASTLGGATHTEAF
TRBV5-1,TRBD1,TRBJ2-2,ASSLGQGASGELF
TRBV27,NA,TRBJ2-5,ASSRGPQETQY
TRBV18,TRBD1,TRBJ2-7,ASSSYGQGNYEQY
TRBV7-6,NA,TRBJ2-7,ASSLAGAEQY
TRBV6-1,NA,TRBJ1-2,ASKGGTSDYGYT
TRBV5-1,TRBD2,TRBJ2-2,ASSLEGTSGRDTGELF
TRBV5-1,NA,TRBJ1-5,ASSQRGRGQPQH
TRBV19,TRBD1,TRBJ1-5,ASRGQGVQPQH
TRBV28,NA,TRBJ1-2,ASSLSGSGYT
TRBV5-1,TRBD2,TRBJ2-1,ASSLDGSGRYNEQF
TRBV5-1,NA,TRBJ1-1,ASSRGAGLNTEAF
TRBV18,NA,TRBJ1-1,ASSPIPGPINTEAF
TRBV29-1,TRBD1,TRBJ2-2,SARTDRSGLTGELF
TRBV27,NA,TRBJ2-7,ASSLSRRVSYEQY
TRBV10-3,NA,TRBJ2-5,AISEDRQETQY
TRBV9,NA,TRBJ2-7,ASSARDGYYYEQY